The rows below give T cell receptor beta chains drawn from one sample of a study of shared clonotypes between healthy human individuals. Assay: immunoSEQ multiplex PCR; the TCRdb copy retains only in-frame clones and omits some. This repertoire shows millions of clones, approximately 94% found once; its top ten account for over 0.12%. Sequenced sample: naive CD4+ T cells sorted from blood. The source is a man aged 18 to 30 in good health. Each CDR3 is given without its conserved first and last residue.

V gene | CDR3 protein
TRBV19 | ASSPRISTGELF
TRBV5-4 | ASSSRQGGDYGYT
TRBV9 | ASTKGEKGIYEQY
TRBV2 | ASRGGTGFSNQPQH
TRBV5-1 | ASSLGTGLTNEKLF
TRBV2 | ASSEPGLMNTEAF
TRBV19 | ASRPGTSGHNEQF
TRBV4-3 | ASSHVEGIQY
TRBV19 | ASSPGNTIY
TRBV18 | ASSPGVEAYEQY
TRBV18 | ASSPLGHEQY
TRBV21-1 | ASSKRGRTSYEQY